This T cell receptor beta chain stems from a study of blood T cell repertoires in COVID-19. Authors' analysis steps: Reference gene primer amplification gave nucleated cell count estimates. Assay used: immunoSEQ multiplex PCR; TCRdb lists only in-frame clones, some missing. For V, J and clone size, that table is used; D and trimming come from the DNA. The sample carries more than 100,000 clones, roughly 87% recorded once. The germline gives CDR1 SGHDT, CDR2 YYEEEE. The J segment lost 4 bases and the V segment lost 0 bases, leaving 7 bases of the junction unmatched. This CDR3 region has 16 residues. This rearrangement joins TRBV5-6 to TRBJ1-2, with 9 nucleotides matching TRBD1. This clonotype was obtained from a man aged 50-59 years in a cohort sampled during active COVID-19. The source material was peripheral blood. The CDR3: CASSLVGDRARYGYTF. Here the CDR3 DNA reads TGTGCCAGCAGCTTGGTGGGGGACAGGGCCCGCTATGGCTACACCTTC.